This T cell receptor (beta chain) was captured by sequencing in a study of CXCR3-negative and CXCR3-positive naive CD8 T cells. Study background: Every library held about 1.5 +/- 0.3 million TRB reads, and the total came to roughly 150 million.

The CDR3 length is 20 residues. Germline V gives CDR1 LGHNA, CDR2 YSLEER. Triplicate sorts, approximately 290,000 cells apiece, were made for each CD8+ T cell subset. Carrying UMI labels, the TRB cDNA libraries were prepared through 5' RACE. Reanalyzing the 5' RACE reads, TCRdb keeps one entry per CDR3 protein, without DNA. This sample contains 100,000 to 150,000 distinct CDR3 sequences. The sample taken for sequencing was naive CXCR3- CD8+ T cells from blood. As to subset: CD45RO-CCR7+CD27+CD95- naive CD8+ T cells lacking CXCR3 (TNR3-). The rearrangement uses TRBV4-3 and TRBJ2-3; the TCRdb D gene call, TRBD1, has no DNA to confirm it. This TCR came from a human donor in good health. Some clones in this sample may be carry-over from other donors' samples. The CDR3 region is CASSQGLDREYISSTDTQYF.